This TCR beta chain was sequenced for a study of cytomegalovirus exposure and HLA in healthy donors. Whole-study results and caveats: No immune exposure information besides CMV serostatus was available. Later analysis reportedly placed an Asian-associated ancestry cluster below the roughly 690-donor mean in N-insertions. Researchers catalogued some 160 TCR beta chains as cytomegalovirus-associated. It was taken for granted in presence/absence analyses that sequencing depth across donors was roughly uniform.

PCR was performed using 60 Vbeta and 13 Jbeta primers. Sequencing used immunoSEQ multiplex PCR; TCRdb keeps in-frame clones, though not all of them. Altogether 180,000 or so clones are present, roughly 79% being singletons, with the ten largest covering approximately 5%. In regard to this clone: Antigen specificity is unknown.

Trimming left V 6 bases short and J 5 bases short, with 14 bases between. The germline V gene has CDR1 SGHTS and CDR2 YDEGEE. The CDR3 contains 13 residues. Sequenced: PBMCs. The chain is built from TRBV5-8 and TRBJ2-5; D call uncertain. The sequence derives from a woman aged 18-29 years in good health and CMV-seropositive. The CDR3: CASTQVFRETQYF. The CDR3 coding sequence is TGTGCCAGCACCCAGGTATTTCGGGAGACCCAGTACTTC.